Each of the 20 T cell receptor beta chains below was sequenced from the same sample in a study of regulatory T cells in long-lasting Graves disease. According to the study, TCR beta libraries were built with iRepertoire HTBI primers and CDR3-region Arm-PCR. TCRdb reprocessed the multiplex PCR reads with MiXCR, giving one entry per CDR3 protein. The repertoire holds about 220,000 distinct CDR3 sequences, with roughly 19% as singletons. Time point in this sample: newly diagnosed GD, antithyroid drugs for less than 3 months. Construction of the TCR library relied on RNA isolated from PBMCs. These data were also reused for a study on T cells in Graves' hyperthyroidism and ophthalmopathy.

The starting material was peripheral blood mononuclear cells (PBMCs), obtained at new diagnosis, from a patient treated with antithyroid drugs. The source of these receptors is a woman in her thirties with Graves disease.

CDR3 bases: TGTGCCAGCAGTGAAAGGGCCTCCAACGAAGCTTTCTTT. Translating it yields CASSERASNEAFF. The rearrangement joins TRBV2 to TRBJ2-1; D not resolved. Near its end, the DNA agrees better with TRBJ1-1, so the J call may be wrong. The CDR3 contains 13 residues. Germline V lookup: CDR1 SNHLY, CDR2 FYNNEI.

The chain's CDR3 is CASSQETDRGYGYTF. CDR3 coding DNA: TGCGCCAGCAGCCAAGAGACCGACAGGGGCTATGGCTACACCTTC. The V call is TRBV4-1, the J call TRBJ1-2; the match to TRBD1 covers 8 bases. The CDR3 extends over 15 amino acids. Per the germline V gene, CDR1 is MGHRA and CDR2 is YSYEKL. With V trimmed by 0 bases and J by 4 bases, 4 bases remained unmatched.

This clonotype was detected many times. V is TRBV6-1 and J is TRBJ1-2; D is ambiguous. V was cut by 7 bases and J by 3 bases, with 9 bases left in between. The CDR3 extends over 12 amino acids. Germline CDR1 is MNHNS and CDR2 is SASEGT. The CDR3 region has the DNA TGTGCCAGCACGGATCGAGACTATGGCTACACCTTC. Residues: CASTDRDYGYTF.

The V gene is TRBV2, the J gene TRBJ1-6, with D perhaps matching TRBD1 (6 bases). The germline V gene encodes CDR1 SNHLY and CDR2 FYNNEI. V lost 6 bases and J 10 bases, leaving 19 bases between the germline ends. The length of the CDR3 is 15 residues. The chain's CDR3 is CASSGPGGRGSPLHF. CDR3 bases: TGTGCCAGCAGCGGACCCGGGGGCAGAGGATCACCCCTCCACTTT.

The chain recombines TRBV16 with TRBJ1-1; tentative D call: TRBD1 (6 bases). Trimming shortened V by 1 base and J by 4 bases, and 16 bases separated the two germline ends. Germline lookup yields CDR1 KGHSY and CDR2 FQNENV. This CDR3 has 16 amino acids. The chain's CDR3 is CASSQFGGAGATEAFF. CDR3 DNA sequence: TGTGCCAGCAGCCAATTTGGGGGGGCAGGCGCCACTGAAGCTTTCTTT.

V and J are TRBV6-1 and TRBJ2-7; D unclear. CDR1 is MNHNS, CDR2 SASEGT, per germline. This CDR3 spans 12 amino acids. V lost 7 bases and J lost 4, with 11 bases in between. CDR3 residues: CASTGRKYEQYF. The CDR3, as DNA: TGTGCCAGCACGGGCAGAAAGTACGAGCAGTACTTC.

Comments on this clonotype: It is likely a read error: a sequence one base away is far more abundant. This chain joins TRBV11-3 and TRBJ1-2; D remains unclear. The germline V gene encodes CDR1 SGHNT and CDR2 YENEEA. The CDR3 has 12 residues. The CDR3 DNA follows: TGTGCCAGCGCCCGTCCGGGTTATGGCTACGCCTTC. The encoded protein is CASARPGYGYAF.

V and J are TRBV10-1 and TRBJ2-1, with 11 positions matching TRBD2. Germline trimming cut 2 bases from V and 7 bases from J; bases unmatched to any gene: 7. The CDR3 length is 16 residues. CDR1 and CDR2 (germline): WNHNN, SYGVQD (reference sequence). Written as DNA, the CDR3 is TGCGCCAGCAGTGAGGTTAGCGGGGGGGCCCAGAATGAGCAGTTCTTC. It is translated as CASSEVSGGAQNEQFF.

This clonotype was picked up many times. The chain combines TRBV3-1 with TRBJ1-1, with D hard to call. This CDR3 comprises 13 residues. The germline V gene has CDR1 LGHDT and CDR2 YNNKEL (reference sequence). Trimming pared 3 bases from V and 1 base from J, leaving 6 bases between. In DNA, the CDR3 is TGTGCCAGCAGCCAGTTTCGGAACACTGAAGCTTTCTTT. Protein sequence: CASSQFRNTEAFF.

This clonotype has just one count. This chain joins TRBV30 and TRBJ2-5, with 8 bases lining up with TRBD1. The CDR3 is made up of 15 amino acids. CDR1 GTSNPN and CDR2 SVGIG come from the germline V gene (reference sequence). The V segment lost 2 bases and the J segment 2 bases; nucleotides outside the gene matches: 7. CDR3: CAWSKGDRWQETQYF. The CDR3 DNA is TGTGCCTGGAGTAAGGGGGACAGGTGGCAAGAGACCCAGTACTTC.

This clonotype was seen ten or more times. The chain employs TRBV7-2 and TRBJ1-1; weak D call: TRBD1 (5 bases). This CDR3 spans 14 amino acids. CDR1 is SGHTA and CDR2 is FQGNSA in the germline V gene. V was pared by 6 bases and J by 4 bases, with 15 bases between. In nucleotides, the CDR3 is TGTGCCAGCAGTCCCAGGGCGGAGGGCACTGAAGCTTTCTTT. Translating gives CASSPRAEGTEAFF.

This clonotype showed up just a few times. J is TRBJ1-2 and V is TRBV28; D may be TRBD1 (6 bases). The CDR3 is 14 amino acids. From germline, CDR1 is MDHEN and CDR2 SYDVKM. V lost 3 bases and J lost 8, with 16 bases in between. CDR3 in DNA: TGTGCCAGCAGTTTTGGGCCGACAGGTTCCGGCTACACCTTC. This codes for CASSFGPTGSGYTF.

In its sample, this clonotype was seen a few times. The chain couples TRBV6-2 or TRBV6-3 to TRBJ2-3; 13 bases map to TRBD2. Per germline, CDR1 MNHEY and CDR2 SVGEGT. The trim removed 6 bases at V and 2 bases at J, leaving 11 bases unmatched. CDR3 length: 18 amino acids. As DNA, the CDR3 is TGTGCCAGCAGCCGCGGACTAGCGGGGGCCCCTTCCACAGATACGCAGTATTTT. It is translated as CASSRGLAGAPSTDTQYF.

This clonotype was picked up many times. The chain couples TRBV2 to TRBJ2-2; D is possibly TRBD2 (5 bases). Between the trimmed V and J ends, which lost 8 bases and 6 bases, there was a span of 19 bases. Germline CDR1 SNHLY, CDR2 FYNNEI. The CDR3 spans 15 residues. The CDR3 sequence: CASLGRGSRAGELFF. CDR3 coding DNA: TGTGCCAGCCTTGGGAGAGGGTCCCGGGCCGGGGAGCTGTTTTTT.

This clonotype was picked up many times. The chain combines TRBV7-3 with TRBJ2-7; D might be TRBD1 or TRBD2, each matching 5 bases. V was pared by 5 bases and J by 3 bases, with 23 bases between. The germline gives CDR1 SGHTA, CDR2 FQGTGA. The CDR3 runs to 17 residues. The CDR3 loop is CASSHRDQVTPLYEQYF. For the CDR3, the DNA is TGTGCCAGCAGCCACCGGGACCAGGTCACCCCCCTCTACGAGCAGTACTTC.

This clonotype was seen repeatedly, ten times or more. The rearrangement uses TRBV12-3 or TRBV12-4 and TRBJ2-3, with D uncertain. V lost 5 bases and J lost 4, with 16 bases in between. The CDR3 totals 15 residues. CDR3 region: CASSPTSWGSDTQYF. CDR3 coding DNA: TGTGCCAGCAGTCCGACTTCGTGGGGTTCAGATACGCAGTATTTT.

This clonotype was seen repeatedly, ten times or more. Written as DNA, the CDR3 is TGTGCCAGTAATGACAGGAATTCACCCCTCCACTTT. This sequence encodes CASNDRNSPLHF. This chain joins TRBV19 and TRBJ1-6; D is perhaps TRBD1 (6 bases). The CDR3 is made up of 12 amino acids. The germline V and J ends were trimmed by 7 bases and 7 bases, with 8 bases remaining between them. Looked up from germline, CDR1 is LNHDA and CDR2 is SQIVND (reference sequence).

This clonotype was seen many times. CDR3 region: CASSFSLLAGLAEQYF. The CDR3 coding sequence is TGTGCCAGCAGTTTTTCCCTCCTGGCAGGGCTGGCCGAGCAGTACTTC. The rearrangement links TRBV12-3 or TRBV12-4 to TRBJ2-7; a weak D match, TRBD1 (5 bases). Trimming cost V 3 bases and J 6 bases, with 21 bases left between them. This CDR3 has 16 amino acids.

Ten or more counts support this clonotype. The chain carries TRBV5-4 and TRBJ1-1; a weak D match, TRBD1 (5 bases). CDR1 is SGHNT, CDR2 YYREEE, per germline (reference sequence). The CDR3 sequence is 14 residues long. Between the trimmed V and J ends, which lost 5 bases and 3 bases, there was a span of 14 bases. The DNA for the CDR3 is TGTGCCAGCAGAAAGACAGAGGGCTACACTGAAGCTTTCTTT. Its protein product is CASRKTEGYTEAFF.

This clonotype came up many times. The chain links TRBV11-2 to TRBJ1-4; D may be TRBD1 (5 bases). V was clipped by 5 bases and J by 5 bases, with 21 bases between them. In germline, CDR1 is SGHAT, CDR2 FQNNGV. The CDR3 consists of 17 residues. The CDR3 region has the DNA TGTGCCAGCAGCCCCAAGAGCCACGGACGGACAAATGAAAAACTGTTTTTT. Residues: CASSPKSHGRTNEKLFF.